This passage covers 8 T cell receptor beta chains from one sample sequenced in a study of OX40 agonist ivuxolimab in advanced cancers. Some clones are missing from TCRdb's copy, which holds only in-frame ones; the method was immunoSEQ multiplex PCR. Found here are roughly 75,000 clones, around 84% of them singletons; the top ten hold approximately 6.5%. The input for sequencing was CD4+ or CD8+ T cells sorted from blood, taken in a trial of the OX40 agonist ivuxolimab. All receptors derive from an adult with an advanced solid tumor such as melanoma, head and neck, liver or kidney cancer.

CDR3 sequence: CASSGATGEGSYEQYF. The CDR3 nucleotides read TGTGCCAGCAGTGGGGCGACAGGGGAGGGCTCCTACGAGCAGTACTTC. The rearrangement links TRBV27 to TRBJ2-7; possibly TRBD1 for D (8 bases). The V and J ends lost 5 bases and 0 bases respectively, with 17 bases between them. The CDR3 is 16 amino acids. The germline CDR1 and CDR2 sequences are MNHEY and SMNVEV (reference sequence).

This clone was counted between two and nine times. The chain links TRBV7-2 to TRBJ1-5; no reliable D call. V was cut by 5 bases and J by 7 bases, with 9 bases left in between. CDR3 length: 12 residues. Germline V lookup: CDR1 SGHTA, CDR2 FQGNSA. The CDR3 nucleotides are TGTGCCAGCAGCCGAGTAGGACAGCCCCAGCATTTT. This codes for CASSRVGQPQHF. The full variable domain, rest sourced from reference TRBV7-2 and TRBJ1-5, is GAGVSQSPSNKVTEKGKDVELRCDPISGHTALYWYRQSLGQGLEFLIYFQGNSAPDKSGLPSDRFSAERTGGSVSTLTIQRTQQEDSAVYLCASSRVGQPQHFGDGTRLSIL.

This chain joins TRBV7-2 and TRBJ2-7; either TRBD1 or TRBD2 may fit D (5 bases each). V lost 4 bases, J lost 4 bases, and 20 bases lay in between. CDR1 is SGHTA and CDR2 is FQGNSA in the germline V gene. This CDR3 region has 16 residues. CDR3 region: CASSSHFKGPMYEQYF. CDR3 in DNA: TGTGCCAGCAGCTCACATTTCAAGGGACCGATGTACGAGCAGTACTTC.

The chain uses TRBV6-5 and TRBJ1-1; tentative D call: TRBD1 (6 bases). Trimming pared 6 bases from V and 5 bases from J, leaving 19 bases between. Germline loops: CDR1 MNHEY, CDR2 SVGAGI. The CDR3 contains 15 residues. The chain's CDR3 is CASRMGARDRTEAFF. DNA for the CDR3: TGTGCCAGCAGAATGGGGGCCAGGGATAGGACTGAAGCTTTCTTT.

This clone was recorded only once. The chain combines TRBV5-4 with TRBJ1-1; D call uncertain. Per germline, CDR1 SGHNT and CDR2 YYREEE (reference sequence). The ends were cut back, 2 bases at V and 1 base at J, with 9 bases in the middle. This CDR3 contains 14 residues. DNA for the CDR3: TGTGCCAGCAGCTTAAACAGACCGAACACTGAAGCTTTCTTT. Encoded protein: CASSLNRPNTEAFF. The full variable domain, completed using reference TRBV5-4 and TRBJ1-1, is ETGVTQSPTHLIKTRGQQVTLRCSSQSGHNTVSWYQQALGQGPQFIFQYYREEENGRGNFPPRFSGLQFPNYSSELNVNALELDDSALYLCASSLNRPNTEAFFGQGTRLTVV.

The chain is built from TRBV4-3 and TRBJ2-2; 8 bases fit TRBD1. V lost 0 bases to trimming and J lost 7 bases; unmatched junction nucleotides: 4. In germline, CDR1 is LGHNA, CDR2 YSLEER. This CDR3 contains 15 residues. This chain's CDR3 is CASSQDRGLGGELFF. The CDR3 DNA reads as TGCGCCAGCAGCCAAGACAGGGGGCTGGGCGGGGAGCTGTTTTTT.

The chain carries TRBV4-2 and TRBJ2-1, with TRBD2 matching 13 bases. Germline V gives CDR1 LGHNA, CDR2 YNFKEQ. The CDR3 is made up of 16 amino acids. J was trimmed by 4 bases and V by 1 base; bases with no gene match: 1. In DNA form, the CDR3 reads TGTGCCAGCAGCCAAGTGGGACTAGCGGGGTACAATGAGCAGTTCTTC. Translated, it gives CASSQVGLAGYNEQFF.

The chain links TRBV6-1 to TRBJ1-1; D is unclear. The germline V gene has CDR1 MNHNS and CDR2 SASEGT. Trimming cost V 8 bases and J 4 bases, with 14 bases left between them. CDR3 size: 13 residues. CDR3 amino acids: CASLKKGGTEAFF. CDR3 coding DNA: TGTGCCAGCCTCAAGAAGGGAGGCACTGAAGCTTTCTTT.